Listed here are 11 T cell receptor beta chains from one sample, sequenced in a study of a mutant IDH1 vaccine in newly diagnosed glioma. These receptors' targets are unknown. Method: immunoSEQ multiplex PCR; TCRdb's copy keeps in-frame clones and lacks some. Of tens of thousands of clones in the sample, 81% were seen once. As to time point: week 47, end of study. Vaccination comprised doses that each held 300 ug of mutant IDH1 20-mer peptide, plus topical imiquimod. The sample in question was PBMCs, obtained from a glioma patient whose treatment included an IDH1 peptide vaccine. The receptors come from a man between 40 and 49 years old with glioma.

The chain carries TRBV6-6 and TRBJ2-7, with TRBD1 identical over 8 bases. V dropped 6 bases and J dropped 3; count of bases not matched to a gene: 10. From germline, CDR1 is MNHNY and CDR2 SVGAGI (reference sequence). The CDR3 is 15 residues long. The CDR3 reads CASSSPDRGGYEQYF. The CDR3 coding sequence is TGTGCCAGCAGCTCCCCCGACAGGGGCGGCTACGAGCAGTACTTC.

The gene calls are TRBV4-3 and TRBJ2-4; 13 nucleotides match TRBD2. J lost 3 bases, V lost 0 bases, and 14 bases had no gene match. The CDR3 is 21 amino acids. The germline V gene has CDR1 LGHNA and CDR2 YSLEER. The DNA of the CDR3 is TGCGCCAGCAGCCAAGACCGACTAGCGGGAGGCCCATTCGGACTCAAAAACATTCAGTACTTC. Residues: CASSQDRLAGGPFGLKNIQYF.

V gene TRBV4-1 combines with J gene TRBJ2-3; TRBD2 agrees at 9 bases. This CDR3 comprises 13 residues. CDR1 MGHRA and CDR2 YSYEKL come from the germline V gene. V gave up 4 bases and J gave up 6 bases; unmatched junction bases: 2. The CDR3, as DNA: TGCGCCAGCAGCCGCGGGAGGGGGGATACGCAGTATTTT. Translation gives CASSRGRGDTQYF.

This rearrangement joins TRBV18 to TRBJ2-3; D ambiguous. CDR3 length: 13 amino acids. In germline, CDR1 is KGHSH, CDR2 LQKENI. V lost 4 bases and J lost 2, with 7 bases in between. DNA of the CDR3: TGTGCCAGCTCACTCTTGTACACAGATACGCAGTATTTT. It specifies CASSLLYTDTQYF. The full variable domain, in which reference TRBV18 and TRBJ2-3 provide the parts outside the CDR3, is NAGVMQNPRHLVRRRGQEARLRCSPMKGHSHVYWYRQLPEEGLKFMVYLQKENIIDESGMPKERFSAEFPKEGPSILRIQQVVRGDSAAYFCASSLLYTDTQYFGPGTRLTVL.

This sequence joins TRBV2 and TRBJ2-5, with TRBD2 as a possible D gene (5 bases). The J call may not be correct, given that the DNA end is closer to TRBJ2-7. The germline V gene has CDR1 SNHLY and CDR2 FYNNEI. The CDR3 loop spans 14 amino acids. The CDR3 here is CASSEDGGSYEQYF. CDR3 bases: TGTGCCAGCAGTGAAGATGGAGGCTCCTACGAGCAGTACTTC.

This clone showed up just a few times. The rearrangement joins TRBV7-2 to TRBJ1-5; TRBD1 matches at 7 bases. This CDR3 comprises 14 residues. The germline V gene has CDR1 SGHTA and CDR2 FQGNSA. V was pared by 5 bases and J by 9 bases, with 10 bases of the junction left unmatched. CDR3 DNA: TGTGCCAGCAGCCTCGACAGGGTTGAGGCGCCCCAGCATTTT. Translated, it gives CASSLDRVEAPQHF.

This clone was seen a single time. The V call is TRBV28, the J call TRBJ1-3, with a weak D call TRBD1 (6 bases). The CDR3 is made up of 15 amino acids. The germline gives CDR1 MDHEN, CDR2 SYDVKM. V gave up 7 bases and J gave up 2 bases, with 15 bases separating them. In DNA, the CDR3 is TGTGCCAGCACCGTCGGGGGCTTTACTGGAAACACCATATATTTT. Its protein product is CASTVGGFTGNTIYF.

The table lists this clone with a count of one. The gene calls are TRBV28 and TRBJ1-2, with D perhaps TRBD1 (5 bases). The CDR3 is made up of 15 amino acids. From germline, CDR1 is MDHEN and CDR2 SYDVKM. Trimming cost V 2 bases and J 8 bases, with 18 bases left between them. The CDR3 DNA follows: TGTGCCAGCAGTTTACCCGCAGGGACTTTGGGAGGCTACACCTTC. Translating gives CASSLPAGTLGGYTF.

The chain combines TRBV4-2 with TRBJ1-4; D unclear. Trimming left V 0 bases short and J 7 bases short, with 6 bases between. This CDR3 is 13 amino acids long. Germline values: CDR1 LGHNA, CDR2 YNFKEQ. CDR3 residues: CASSQEIREKLFF. CDR3 in DNA: TGTGCCAGCAGCCAAGAAATTCGTGAAAAACTGTTTTTT.

The V gene is TRBV18, the J gene TRBJ1-1; 8 positions match TRBD1. The V and J ends lost 4 bases and 4 bases, in that order; junction bases with no gene match: 5. This CDR3 is built from 14 residues. The germline V gene encodes CDR1 KGHSH and CDR2 LQKENI. The CDR3 coding sequence is TGTGCCAGCTCACGGGTTGACAGGGGCACTGAAGCTTTCTTT. Amino acids: CASSRVDRGTEAFF. The full variable domain, rest sourced from reference TRBV18 and TRBJ1-1, is NAGVMQNPRHLVRRRGQEARLRCSPMKGHSHVYWYRQLPEEGLKFMVYLQKENIIDESGMPKERFSAEFPKEGPSILRIQQVVRGDSAAYFCASSRVDRGTEAFFGQGTRLTVV.

The count of this clone is one. The genes are TRBV11-2 and TRBJ2-7; no definite D call. In germline, CDR1 is SGHAT, CDR2 FQNNGV. Trimming stripped 1 base from V and 0 bases from J, with 13 bases between. The CDR3 length is 16 residues. CDR3 sequence: CASSLVVGSSSYEQYF. DNA for the CDR3: TGTGCCAGCAGCTTAGTTGTCGGCTCAAGCTCCTACGAGCAGTACTTC.